This TCR beta chain was observed in a study of radiotherapy plus CTLA-4 blockade in lung cancer. Study-wide background: Objective response rate was around 20%; disease control rate, around 30%.

Measured with immunoSEQ multiplex PCR; TCRdb has only the in-frame clones, and not every one. This table has around 70,000 clones, around four fifths appearing once. Germline loops: CDR1 SEHNR, CDR2 FQNEAQ (reference sequence). The CDR3 extends over 15 amino acids. Worth noting for this clone: The junction departs from germline at one end; a sequencing error may be responsible.

The chain combines TRBV7-9 with TRBJ1-4; possibly TRBD1 for D (6 bases). This clonotype was sampled from a human donor with non-small cell lung cancer who had a partial response to radiotherapy plus ipilimumab. This sample comprised peripheral blood, obtained from a patient treated with radiotherapy plus ipilimumab. CDR3: CASSFGTGTSEKLFF. CDR3 nucleotides: TGTGCCAGCAGCTTTGGTACAGGGACTAGTGAAAAACTGTTTTTT.